This TCR beta chain was retrieved from a study of blood T cell repertoires in COVID-19 (TCRdb year 2020). For the wider study: The collaborator samples originated in the United States, Italy and Spain and spanned the acute and convalescent phases of COVID-19. The repertoires were made available in a free public database intended to serve as a resource for research on the immune response to SARS-CoV-2. The material from the prospective study consisted of cDNA or gDNA derived from T cells, B-cell-depleted T cells, or PBMCs. The sample metadata nearly always contained a de-identified subject ID, COVID-19 status, age in years and sex. Samples were obtained from the ongoing ImmuneRACE study (first 160 participants) and from about 1,300 subjects provided by 6 global collaborators. Where available, HLA class I and class II types were taken from metadata supplied by the sample provider and were not determined by assay-based typing. The dataset comprised deeply sampled blood TCRbeta repertoires from subjects exposed to, actively infected with, or recovered from COVID-19.

With respect to this clone: Its antigen remains unidentified. Within one base of it there is no much larger clone, and no base qualities were kept.

TCRbeta CDR3 regions were amplified from genomic DNA using the immunoSEQ Assay, a bias-controlled multiplex PCR. Regarding the original processing steps: Nucleated cell counts per sample were estimated from amplification of reference gene primers within the assay. Sequence reads were collapsed and filtered to measure the absolute abundance of every unique TCRbeta CDR3 rearrangement. For each sample, productive Simpson clonality was calculated as the square root of Simpson's diversity index over productive rearrangements. Entries here come from immuneACCESS through TCRdb and include only in-frame sequences with V and J called. Some clones fail to appear in such tables; in the studies checked, an unresolved V gene covers under half of the shortfall, and the cause of the remainder is unknown. The V and J calls and clone size come from that table; D and trimming were worked out from the DNA. The sample table lists tens of thousands of clones, about 91% of them with a count of one. The ten top clones hold around 10% of the sample.

The collaborating institutions used their own protocols to collect whole blood in K2EDTA tubes. Collaborator samples were shipped for TCRbeta analysis as frozen whole blood, isolated PBMCs, or DNA extracted from either sample type. Overall study results and their limits: The amount of clinical and demographic metadata varied by source and participant and was provided uncurated.

From a lookup of the germline V gene, CDR1 and CDR2 are SGHRS and YFSETQ. V ends up 1 base short and J 6 bases short, with an unmatched junction base count of 9. Measured from the cysteine to the phenylalanine, the CDR3 is 15 residues long. Only the CDR3 portion is preserved as DNA: 45 bases, with reading frame beginning at the first base. The clonotype originates from a man between 65 and 85 years old with active or convalescent COVID-19. The rearranged chain carries TRBV5-1 and TRBJ1-2, and 7 junctional nucleotides match TRBD1. Sequencing input: peripheral blood. The CDR3 reads as follows: CASSLMAGRGNGYTF. The nucleotides read TGCGCCAGCAGCTTGATGGCGGGCAGGGGGAATGGCTACACCTTC.